Following are 18 T cell receptor beta chains from one sample sequenced in a study of T cell changes during pregnancy in multiple sclerosis. Method: immunoSEQ multiplex PCR; TCRdb's copy keeps in-frame clones and lacks some. The sample carries approximately 100,000 clones, 75% to 95% recorded once. The sample in question was peripheral blood, obtained in the second trimester of pregnancy. The receptor set was obtained from a female donor with multiple sclerosis, enrolled in a pregnancy study.

The chain employs TRBV5-6 and TRBJ2-6, with D uncertain. Trimming stripped 5 bases from V and 1 base from J, with 16 bases between. Per germline, CDR1 SGHDT and CDR2 YYEEEE. The CDR3 runs 17 residues. This CDR3 reads CASSQLLSGSGANVLTF. As DNA, the CDR3 is TGTGCCAGCAGTCAACTACTGAGTGGGTCTGGGGCCAACGTCCTGACTTTC.

This chain connects TRBV9 to TRBJ2-1; 12 bases are a match to TRBD2. The germline V gene has CDR1 SGDLS and CDR2 YYNGEE. The CDR3 extends over 17 amino acids. V was clipped by 3 bases and J by 2 bases; unmatched bases: 6. The CDR3 protein is CASSERLAGDPYNEQFF. CDR3 DNA: TGTGCCAGCAGCGAGCGACTAGCGGGAGATCCCTACAATGAGCAGTTCTTC. The full variable domain, its missing parts supplied by reference TRBV9 and TRBJ2-1, is DSGVTQTPKHLITATGQRVTLRCSPRSGDLSVYWYQQSLDQGLQFLIQYYNGEERAKGNILERFSAQQFPDLHSELNLSSLELGDSALYFCASSERLAGDPYNEQFFGPGTRLTVL.

The chain uses TRBV6-5 and TRBJ1-1, with D hard to call. V lost 5 bases to trimming and J lost 1 base, with 14 bases between them. CDR3 length equals 15 residues. Germline V gene data show CDR1 as MNHEY and CDR2 as SVGAGI. DNA of the CDR3: TGTGCCAGCAGTCTAGACGGGAGAAGGAACACTGAAGCTTTCTTT. Translated: CASSLDGRRNTEAFF.

The genes are TRBV6-6 and TRBJ2-7, with 8 bases aligning to TRBD2. Per the germline V gene, CDR1 is MNHNY and CDR2 is SVGAGI (reference sequence). The CDR3 has 14 residues. The J segment lost 5 bases and the V segment lost 5 bases, leaving 8 bases of the junction unmatched. CDR3 sequence: CASSGGPGGNEQYF. The CDR3 DNA sequence: TGTGCCAGCAGTGGGGGACCGGGGGGGAACGAGCAGTACTTC.

This clone has just one count. The V gene is TRBV6-5, the J gene TRBJ2-2; 11 bases agree with TRBD2. Germline V gives CDR1 MNHEY, CDR2 SVGAGI. V lost 7 bases, J lost 3 bases, and 4 bases stayed unmatched. This CDR3 contains 15 residues. The chain's CDR3 is CASNIAGGDTGELFF. CDR3 nucleotides: TGTGCCAGCAATATAGCGGGAGGGGACACCGGGGAGCTGTTTTTT.

V gene TRBV29-1 combines with J gene TRBJ1-2, with 7 positions matching TRBD1. Germline CDR1 SQVTM, CDR2 ANQGSEA. This CDR3 has 12 residues. V was clipped by 6 bases and J by 2 bases; unmatched bases: 3. CDR3 coding DNA: TGCAGCGTAGACAGGGAAAACTATGGCTACACCTTC. This sequence encodes CSVDRENYGYTF.

This clone appeared a single time. V and J are TRBV7-9 and TRBJ2-7; 10 positions match TRBD1. CDR1 and CDR2 (germline): SEHNR, FQNEAQ (reference sequence). V trimming: 2 bases; J trimming: 1 base; junction bases outside the gene matches: 8. The CDR3 covers 17 residues. The CDR3 DNA reads as TGTGCCAGCAGCTTATACGGACAGGGGGTTGGGTCCTACGAGCAGTACTTC. It translates to CASSLYGQGVGSYEQYF.

This chain connects TRBV7-9 to TRBJ2-2, with D perhaps TRBD1 (6 bases). The CDR3 sequence is 12 residues long. V was shortened by 7 bases and J by 5 bases, with 8 bases between the two germline ends. Germline-derived CDR1 and CDR2 are SEHNR and FQNEAQ (reference sequence). The CDR3: CASTQGTGELFF. CDR3 DNA: TGTGCCAGCACGCAGGGGACCGGGGAGCTGTTTTTT.

The V call is TRBV29-1, the J call TRBJ2-5; 11 nucleotides match TRBD1. Germline CDR1 and CDR2: SQVTM and ANQGSEA. V lost 5 bases to trimming and J lost 4 bases; unmatched junction nucleotides: 6. The CDR3 runs to 14 residues. CDR3 loop: CSVKGQGGGETQYF. As DNA, the CDR3 is TGCAGCGTTAAGGGACAGGGGGGGGGAGAGACCCAGTACTTC.

The gene calls are TRBV11-3 and TRBJ2-5, with TRBD1 identical over 7 bases. Germline V gene lookup returns CDR1 SGHNT and CDR2 YENEEA. The CDR3 is made up of 14 amino acids. Losses at the gene ends were 7 bases for V and 5 bases for J; bases not matched to a gene: 10. This chain's CDR3 is CASTIEGQRETQYF. The CDR3 DNA follows: TGTGCCAGCACTATAGAGGGACAGCGGGAGACCCAGTACTTC. Full variable domain (remainder filled in from reference TRBV11-3 and TRBJ2-5): EAGVVQSPRYKIIEKKQPVAFWCNPISGHNTLYWYLQNLGQGPELLIRYENEEAVDDSQLPKDRFSAERLKGVDSTLKIQPAELGDSAVYLCASTIEGQRETQYFGPGTRLLVL.

CDR3 bases: TGTGCCAGCAGTGAATCTAGCGGGAGAACTTGGGCATCCTACAATGAGCAGTTCTTC. Amino acids: CASSESSGRTWASYNEQFF. The V gene is TRBV2, the J gene TRBJ2-1; 10 bases map to TRBD2. Germline V gene lookup returns CDR1 SNHLY and CDR2 FYNNEI. The CDR3 runs to 19 residues. V trimming: 2 bases; J trimming: 1 base; junction bases outside the gene matches: 11. Full variable domain (remainder filled in from reference TRBV2 and TRBJ2-1): EPEVTQTPSHQVTQMGQEVILRCVPISNHLYFYWYRQILGQKVEFLVSFYNNEISEKSEIFDDQFSVERPDGSNFTLKIRSTKLEDSAMYFCASSESSGRTWASYNEQFFGPGTRLTVL.

The rearrangement uses TRBV6-6 and TRBJ2-5, with D possibly matching TRBD2 (6 bases). Germline CDR1 reads MNHNY; CDR2 reads SVGAGI (reference sequence). The CDR3 loop spans 12 amino acids. The V end lost 0 bases, the J end lost 7 bases, and 6 bases lay between the germline ends. This CDR3 reads CASSYSSGTQYF. CDR3 DNA: TGTGCCAGCAGTTACTCTAGCGGGACCCAGTACTTC.

V gene TRBV6-5 combines with J gene TRBJ2-2; 8 bases map to TRBD2. Unmatched junction bases numbered 6, after V lost 4 bases and J lost 2 bases. The CDR3 contains 16 residues. CDR1 is MNHEY, CDR2 SVGAGI, per germline. This CDR3 reads CASSFIAGTNTGELFF. The CDR3 nucleotides read TGTGCCAGCAGTTTCATAGCGGGAACAAACACCGGGGAGCTGTTTTTT.

CDR3 protein: CASNRGGSNQPQHF. The DNA for the CDR3 is TGTGCCAGTAACAGGGGGGGTAGCAATCAGCCCCAGCATTTT. The chain couples TRBV19 to TRBJ1-5; 8 nucleotides match TRBD1. The CDR3 is 14 amino acids. CDR1 is LNHDA and CDR2 is SQIVND in the germline V gene (reference sequence). The trim removed 7 bases at V and 0 bases at J, leaving 2 bases unmatched.

The rearrangement joins TRBV2 to TRBJ2-7; 10 bases match TRBD1. The CDR3 loop spans 14 amino acids. From germline, CDR1 is SNHLY and CDR2 FYNNEI. The J segment lost 3 bases and the V segment lost 4 bases, leaving 3 bases of the junction unmatched. In nucleotides, the CDR3 is TGTGCCAGCAGTGCGACAGGGGGCTACTACGAGCAGTACTTC. It specifies CASSATGGYYEQYF.

The CDR3 region is CASSDVGPREQYF. CDR3 nucleotides: TGTGCCAGCAGTGACGTGGGCCCTCGCGAGCAGTACTTC. This chain uses TRBV25-1 with TRBJ2-7; D uncertain. CDR3 length equals 13 residues. From germline, CDR1 is MGHDK and CDR2 SYGVNS. The germline V and J ends were trimmed by 3 bases and 6 bases, with 12 bases remaining between them.

The chain recombines TRBV1 with TRBJ2-3; the tabulated D call, TRBD2, remains unverified against the DNA. TRBV1 is reported as a pseudogene. CDR3 length equals 18 residues. CDR3 loop: CTSLQIRGGSNCTDTQYF. CDR3 DNA sequence: TGCACCAGCCTCCAAATACGGGGCGGGAGCAATTGTACAGATACGCAGTATTTT.

The V and J genes are TRBV19 and TRBJ2-1; D not certain. With 6 bases removed from V and 3 bases from J, the gap between germline ends came to 9 bases. The CDR3 consists of 13 residues. Germline-derived CDR1 and CDR2 are LNHDA and SQIVND (reference sequence). The CDR3 loop is CASSFTYYNEQFF. The CDR3, as DNA: TGTGCCAGTAGCTTTACCTACTACAATGAGCAGTTCTTC.